Here is one T cell receptor (beta chain) with its context. The specificity of this receptor is unknown. No base qualities exist here, and no much larger clone lies one base off it. Receptors were amplified or captured by the immunoSEQ multiplex PCR assay. The multiplex PCR relied on a mix of 60 forward primers for TCR Vbeta segments and 13 reverse primers for TCR Jbeta segments. The CDR3 region of rearranged TCR beta genes was amplified from genomic DNA with a multiplex PCR assay. The amplified TCR beta libraries were sequenced on the Illumina HiSeq System as 87-base-pair reads. In the source study's methods: In a later analysis, around 80 million unique TCR beta chains were counted across the roughly 610 repertoires, and roughly 11 million of these chains were shared by at least two donors. Raw reads were error-corrected and collapsed into unique sequences with a nearest-neighbor algorithm that merged closely related sequences to remove PCR and sequencing errors. CDR3 sequences were aligned to IMGT reference sequences to assign V, D and J gene segments. For a sequence to be retained, a match of at least six nucleotides to both a V gene segment and a J gene segment was required. A rearrangement counted as productive if the CDR3 had no stop codons and remained in frame with V and J, and every other rearrangement counted as non-productive. Following IMGT convention, CDR3 was defined as the stretch from the second conserved V-encoded cysteine to the conserved J-encoded phenylalanine. The earlier analysis of about 560 of the donors excluded any sequence lacking an unambiguous match to a single V gene segment. In an earlier analysis of several hundred of the donors, V segments were called functional above 56.7% productive rearrangements and were called segregating when the between-donor standard deviation exceeded 5%. A statistical classification framework was built to diagnose cytomegalovirus status from the catalog of TCR beta chain sequences. V and J gene assignment, in a later analysis, came from comparing TCR nucleotide sequences with IMGT/GENE-DB human TR gene sequences. Using the TCRdist pipeline, a later analysis assigned CDR3 sequences along with most-parsimonious VDJ recombination scenarios. In a later analysis, every TCR beta chain was defined by the combination of its CDR3 amino acid sequence and its V-gene family, and reads without a unique V-gene family were dropped. To address suspected cross-contamination and a sequencing artifact, a later analysis removed under 600 highly shared, low-generation-probability nucleotide sequences. In a later analysis, a clonal expansion index was calculated for each public chain from normalized within-repertoire ranks of inferred template counts. A later analysis computed generation probabilities with a VDJ recombination model fitted to out-of-frame rearrangements, and checked the results against IGoR. Hypergeometric tests were used in a later analysis to score TCR-TCR, TCR-HLA and TCR-CMV co-occurrence, with a repertoire-size bias correction applied to the TCR pairs. To estimate false discovery rates, a later analysis permuted the HLA or CMV assignments 20 times. A later analysis grouped co-occurring TCRs with DBSCAN, adding TCRdist sequence similarity when clustering within HLA-allele-positive subsets. Repertoires with fewer than 30,000 or more than 120,000 public chains were left out of co-occurrence clustering, as were four to six repertoires with anomalous nucleotide sharing. The source is immuneACCESS, and TCRdb retained only in-frame sequences with V and J called. Part of the clones is not carried over; for the studies checked, unresolved V genes explain less than half of this, and the remainder is unexplained. V and J calls and clone size are those listed in that table; D and trimming were worked out from the DNA. This sample has about 190,000 clones in its table, and around four fifths of those were observed once. The leading ten clones occupy 1.6% of the sample.

The cohort consisted of hundreds of healthy bone marrow donors. Cohort members were all nominally healthy when sampled, although unrecorded immune exposures were likely present. The donor tested CMV seronegative, placing the donor among the 300 to 450 seronegative members of the cohort. Every donor gave a peripheral blood sample, and the peripheral blood mononuclear cells from that sample were used for TCR beta sequencing. Genomic DNA extraction from the blood cell samples was performed with the Qiagen DNeasy Blood Extraction Kit. The entry originates in a study of cytomegalovirus exposure and HLA in healthy donors (dated by TCRdb to 2016 to 2017). Study-level background: According to an earlier analysis of several hundred of the donors, about 179 million T cells yielded over 100 million unique TCR beta sequences and 276 Gb of sequence data. All discovery cohort repertoires had been generated using a single sequencing platform. Approximately 300 gigabases of sequencing data and around 90 million unique TCR sequences made up an early release that covered approximately 650 HLA-typed donors. The study used immunosequencing to profile the T cell repertoires of some 600 subjects and linked those repertoires to cytomegalovirus serostatus. In addition to the first cohort of approximately 650 subjects, a separate validation cohort of under 150 different subjects was used. Both class I and class II loci were covered by HLA typing, at four-digit resolution. The study was designed to test whether signatures of past pathogen exposure could be identified by cataloging public T cell receptors. To predict cytomegalovirus infection status, the study combined high-throughput TCR immunosequencing, statistical association of individual TCRs with disease status, and machine learning. An earlier analysis of around 540 of the donors applied high-throughput TCR beta sequencing to assess whether each TCR beta V gene segment acted as functional or pseudogenic. Typing coverage varied by locus: roughly 629-630 donors for A, B, C, DRB1 and DQB1; some 520 for DQA1; approximately 610 for DPA1; approximately 490 for DPB1. Donor age, sex, ethnicity and CMV serostatus were collected together with the repertoire data. On average, around 240,000 unique TCR beta nucleotide sequences were sequenced per donor among fewer than 500 genotyped donors of the cohort, with roughly 18% of those sequences being non-productive. About 5 DR-DQ haplotypes were handled as single units for association and clustering, since linkage in the cohort was strong. Of the roughly 390 genotyped donors, less than 90% were placed in the genetic ancestry cluster associated with self-reported Caucasian donors. A later genetic analysis took genome-wide SNP genotypes for about 55% of the 666 donors and used that subset as a discovery cohort. In the later analysis, no new phenotypic data were used to find candidate immune exposures; instead, reliance was placed on TCR beta sequences and their occurrence across donors. A later analysis re-examined previously published TCR beta repertoires from around 670 donors and added high-resolution HLA genotyping to investigate patterns of TCR occurrence. Paper-wide results and their limitations: The authors suggested that the approach could potentially be extended to other disease states and immunological phenotypes. In a later analysis, HLA-associated TCR beta chains were found to be more clonally expanded and to have lower generation probabilities than equally common non-associated chains. Cytomegalovirus status was reported to be diagnosed by the classifier with high specificity and sensitivity in both the original and validation cohorts. In an earlier analysis of some 500 of the donors, most TCR beta V segments appeared in productive rearrangements about 87% or about 30% of the time, broadly matching IMGT annotations. In the study, about 150 TCR beta chains were listed as associated with cytomegalovirus. A further reported finding was that TCR beta sequences accurately predicted the HLA-A and HLA-B alleles for most subjects in the first cohort. Linkage disequilibrium might explain the correlated functional status among segregating V segments, but an unknown experimental factor could not be ruled out. Because counts were too low, around 18 rarely observed V segments, including chromosome 9 orphons, were left out of the earlier analysis of some 640 of the donors. Several of the top co-occurrence clusters appeared to be linked to parvovirus B19, influenza, CMV and Epstein-Barr virus, according to a later analysis. A later analysis associated some 17,000 TCR beta sequences with specific HLA alleles at a false discovery rate of 0.05. The cohort was sequenced for TCR beta chains only, and without alpha or paired-chain data the features that could be detected were limited. Three of the identified cytomegalovirus-associated TCR beta chains were confirmed in vitro to be specific for cytomegalovirus antigens. Because HLA typing was unavailable for some donors at each locus, only the typed subset was used in association tests. When HLA alleles, especially DR and DQ, strongly co-occurred, TCR associations were difficult to assign to individual alleles. According to a later analysis, most CMV-associated TCR beta chains appeared to be HLA-restricted, and the HLA associations seemed to be driven largely by CMV exposure. A cluster of highly shared sequence variants was judged likely to represent a technical artifact of the sequencing pipeline. In a later genetic analysis, a missense DCLRE1C variant was associated with V-gene and J-gene trimming of TCR beta chains, and the association was replicated in an independent cohort. In a later analysis, the rate of TCR association differed among HLA loci, with DRB1 alleles having the most associated TCRs and HLA-C alleles having the fewest. Compared with the roughly 720-donor mean, donors in an Asian-associated ancestry cluster had fewer N-insertions in productive TCRs, according to a later genetic analysis. Roughly uniform sequencing depth across donors was assumed in presence/absence analyses, although this assumption may not hold. For the cohort, immune exposure information was limited to CMV serostatus. Most TCR sequences were observed very rarely across donors, whereas some public TCRs were present in many individuals. Some IMGT-functional V segments, including TRBV6-2 and TRBV6-3, could not be told apart with the 87-base-pair reads, so those segments were excluded.

Spanning cysteine to phenylalanine, the CDR3 consists of 14 amino acids. The only DNA kept is the CDR3, 42 bases in frame from the first base. The V end gives up 5 bases and the J end 7 bases, leaving 3 bases in the junction not matched to a gene. The CDR1 and CDR2 encoded by the germline V gene are MNHEY and SVGAGI. Sequenced: PBMCs. This receptor was obtained from a man in his fifties or sixties in good health and CMV-seronegative. This receptor chain uses TRBV6-5 and TRBJ2-1; 12 central bases correspond to TRBD1. The CDR3 here reads CASSRDRGRNEQFF. The nucleotide sequence is TGTGCCAGCAGTCGGGACAGGGGGCGGAATGAGCAGTTCTTC.